The next 7 T cell receptor beta chains were all read from a single sample in a study of T cells in Graves' hyperthyroidism and ophthalmopathy. TCR beta CDR3 sequences were amplified from RNA transcripts. Carried out on the TCR CDR3, a first-round RT-PCR used the HTBI primer set. TCRdb ran MiXCR on the multiplex PCR reads and lists one entry per CDR3 protein. The repertoire includes approximately 600,000 distinct CDR3 sequences, about 16% of them detected once, and less than 4.5% sits in the top ten. What was sequenced was blood. The receptors originated from a woman aged 25-40 years with Graves' hyperthyroidism.

The chain combines TRBV19 with TRBJ1-4; TRBD1 aligns across 8 bases. The J segment lost 7 bases and the V segment lost 8 bases, leaving 9 bases of the junction unmatched. Germline CDR1 LNHDA, CDR2 SQIVND (reference sequence). This CDR3 contains 14 residues. The CDR3 protein is CASGGTGGTEKLFF. The CDR3 DNA is TGTGCCAGTGGGGGGACAGGAGGAACTGAAAAACTGTTTTTT. Full variable domain (remainder filled in from reference TRBV19 and TRBJ1-4): DGGITQSPKYLFRKEGQNVTLSCEQNLNHDAMYWYRQDPGQGLRLIYYSQIVNDFQKGDIAEGYSVSREKKESFPLTVTSAQKNPTAFYLCASGGTGGTEKLFFGSGTQLSVL.

This clonotype occurred a few times. The conserved phenylalanine or tryptophan is not found at the CDR3 terminus, so this likely reflects a read error. The CDR3 DNA is TGTGCCAGCAGTTCCGGGACTAGCGGGATTGTCAGCACAGATACGCAGTATTCT. It translates to CASSSGTSGIVSTDTQYS. The chain links TRBV12-3 or TRBV12-4 to TRBJ2-3; 13 bases agree with TRBD2. The CDR3 runs 18 residues. With 4 bases clipped from V and 0 bases from J, the junction kept 7 bases outside the gene matches.

This clonotype has at least ten counts. This chain links TRBV6-1 with TRBJ1-5; D may be TRBD1 (6 bases). This CDR3 contains 15 residues. The V end was cut by 5 bases, the J end by 4 bases, with 15 bases between. Per the germline V gene, CDR1 is MNHNS and CDR2 is SASEGT. The CDR3 DNA is TGTGCCAGCAGTCCGCTCACAGGGACAAATCAGCCCCAGCATTTT. Amino acids: CASSPLTGTNQPQHF.

This clonotype was counted many times. The rearrangement uses TRBV2 and TRBJ2-7; the D is unclear. This CDR3 has 12 residues. Germline assignment: CDR1 SNHLY and CDR2 FYNNEI. The ends were cut back, 9 bases at V and 0 bases at J, with 9 bases in the middle. The CDR3 here is CARRAVSYEQYF. The CDR3 region has the DNA TGTGCCAGACGCGCGGTCTCCTACGAGCAGTACTTC.

This clonotype has a handful of counts. The chain couples TRBV29-1 to TRBJ2-5; 8 bases line up with TRBD2. CDR1 SQVTM and CDR2 ANQGSEA come from the germline V gene. The CDR3 totals 14 residues. The J segment lost 5 bases and the V segment lost 7 bases, leaving 12 bases of the junction unmatched. The CDR3 is CSARPGLGRETQYF. The CDR3 nucleotides are TGCAGCGCGAGACCGGGACTAGGACGGGAGACCCAGTACTTC.

This clonotype showed up many times. As DNA, the CDR3 is TGTGCCAGCAGTTTCGACGCCGAGGGACATTCCTATGGCTACACCTTC. Translated: CASSFDAEGHSYGYTF. The genes are TRBV12-3 or TRBV12-4 and TRBJ1-2; tentatively, D is TRBD1 (6 bases). This CDR3 contains 16 residues. V gave up 3 bases and J gave up 4 bases, with 18 bases separating them.

The V call is TRBV20-1, the J call TRBJ2-2, with 10 bases that match TRBD2. V dropped 6 bases and J dropped 5; count of bases not matched to a gene: 9. Germline lookup yields CDR1 DFQATT and CDR2 SNEGSKA (reference sequence). CDR3 length: 15 residues. CDR3 bases: TGCAGTGCCCGGGGGACTAGCGCTCCTACCGGGGAGCTGTTTTTT. Translating gives CSARGTSAPTGELFF.